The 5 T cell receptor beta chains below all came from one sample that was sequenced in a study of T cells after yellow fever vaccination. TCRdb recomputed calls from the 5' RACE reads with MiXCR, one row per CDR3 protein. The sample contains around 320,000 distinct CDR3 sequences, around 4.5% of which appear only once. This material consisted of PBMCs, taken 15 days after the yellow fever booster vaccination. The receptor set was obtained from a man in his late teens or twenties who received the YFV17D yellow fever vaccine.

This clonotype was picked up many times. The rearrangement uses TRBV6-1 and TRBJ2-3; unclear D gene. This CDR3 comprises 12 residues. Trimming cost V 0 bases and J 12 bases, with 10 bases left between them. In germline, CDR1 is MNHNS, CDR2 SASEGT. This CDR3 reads CASSEAGPPQYF. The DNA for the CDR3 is TGTGCCAGCAGTGAAGCGGGCCCGCCCCAGTATTTT.

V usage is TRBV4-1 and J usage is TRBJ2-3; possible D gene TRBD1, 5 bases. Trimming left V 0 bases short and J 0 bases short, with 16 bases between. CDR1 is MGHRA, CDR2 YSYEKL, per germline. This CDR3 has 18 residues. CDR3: CASSQEGPVRGSTDTQYF. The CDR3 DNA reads TGCGCCAGCAGCCAAGAAGGGCCGGTTAGGGGTAGCACAGATACGCAGTATTTT.

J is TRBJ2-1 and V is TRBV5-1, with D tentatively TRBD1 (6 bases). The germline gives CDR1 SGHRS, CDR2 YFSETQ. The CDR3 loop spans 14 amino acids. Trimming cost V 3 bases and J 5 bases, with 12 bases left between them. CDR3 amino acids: CASSYEQGNNEQFF. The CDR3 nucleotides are TGCGCCAGCAGCTACGAACAGGGAAACAATGAGCAGTTCTTC.

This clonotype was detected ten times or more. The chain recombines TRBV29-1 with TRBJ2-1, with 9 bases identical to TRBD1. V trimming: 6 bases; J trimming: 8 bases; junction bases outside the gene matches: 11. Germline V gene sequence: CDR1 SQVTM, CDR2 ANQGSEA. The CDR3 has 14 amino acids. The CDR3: CSVAGTGYFDEQFF. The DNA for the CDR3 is TGCAGCGTCGCCGGGACAGGGTATTTCGATGAGCAGTTCTTC.

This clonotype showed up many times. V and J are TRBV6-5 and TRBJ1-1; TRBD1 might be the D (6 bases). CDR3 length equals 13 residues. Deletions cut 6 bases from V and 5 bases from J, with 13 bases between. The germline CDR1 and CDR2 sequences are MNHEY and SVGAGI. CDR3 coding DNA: TGTGCCAGCAGGCCCCCACAGGGTACTGAAGCTTTCTTT. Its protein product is CASRPPQGTEAFF.